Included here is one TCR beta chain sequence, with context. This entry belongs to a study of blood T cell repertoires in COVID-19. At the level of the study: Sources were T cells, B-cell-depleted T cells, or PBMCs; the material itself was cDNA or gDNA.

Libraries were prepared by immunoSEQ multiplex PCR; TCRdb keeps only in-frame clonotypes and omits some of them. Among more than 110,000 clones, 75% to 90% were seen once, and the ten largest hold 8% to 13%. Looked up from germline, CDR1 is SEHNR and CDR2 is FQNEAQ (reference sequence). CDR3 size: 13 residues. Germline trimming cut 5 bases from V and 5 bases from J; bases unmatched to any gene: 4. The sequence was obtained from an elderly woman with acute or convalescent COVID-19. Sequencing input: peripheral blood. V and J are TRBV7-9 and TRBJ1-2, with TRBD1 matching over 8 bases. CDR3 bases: TGTGCCAGCAGCCCCCGGACAGGGTATGGCTACACCTTC. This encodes CASSPRTGYGYTF.